The T cell receptor beta chain described here comes from a study of post-analysis software for immune sequencing data (dated by TCRdb to 2013 to 2016). In the study overall: Disease courses on record covered relapsing-remitting, secondary progressive and progressive-relapsing multiple sclerosis, though some patients had no subtype annotation. The patient repertoires were compared against about 10 previously published healthy control repertoires obtained from donors aged about 6 to 28 years. A subset of samples was prepared in parallel using single-end sample barcoding, then pooled and co-amplified after Illumina adapter ligation. On the study overall, not on this receptor specifically: Compared with controls, multiple sclerosis patients had significantly lower normalized Chao1 diversity, a finding suggesting substantial peripheral T-cell clonal expansion. Significantly higher frequencies in patients than in controls were found for several TRBV segments, including TRBV5-6, TRBV5-1 and TRBV20-1. The multiple sclerosis patient group was slightly younger than the control group. Direct clustering with F measure revealed strong co-clustering of samples prepared in the same batch, which led to a batch-effect correction.

The CDR1 and CDR2 encoded by the germline V gene are SQVTM and ANQGSEA. The junction carries 25 bases between V and J, which are trimmed by 6 bases and 8 bases respectively. From the cysteine up to the phenylalanine, the CDR3 has a length of 15 residues. Here the CDR3 DNA is all that survives: 45 bases in frame from base 1. Only a few counts were recorded for this clonotype. The antigen this receptor binds is unknown. No per-base quality is available; no much larger clone lies one base away. To demonstrate the VDJtools post-analysis software, TCR beta repertoires were profiled from the peripheral blood of 13 young patients with multiple sclerosis. The multiple sclerosis patients were children and adolescents between roughly 6 and 16 years of age. Libraries came from PCR. The listed sequencing device is Illumina HiSeq 2500. To reduce PCR and sequencing biases, unique molecular identifiers were incorporated into the TCR beta cDNA libraries. Every 1 to 10 million input T cells yielded approximately 500,000 cDNA molecules, meaning each molecule approximated one T cell. The patient libraries were prepared and sequenced using the same protocol as the earlier healthy control dataset. Samples belonging to the same batch were prepared together, multiplexed and sequenced on a shared HiSeq lane. The source study handled its data this way. Raw barcoded reads were processed with MIGEC, and single-read molecular identifier groups were discarded before consensus assembly and CDR3 extraction. VDJtools was used for post-analysis of the clonotype tables, and diversity was normalized by down-sampling every dataset to the size of the smallest sample. To correct batch-related cross-sample contamination, repertoire overlap clustering matched CDR3 amino acid sequences but not nucleotide sequences. TCRdb itself trimmed the public reads at Q25 with fastp, ran MiXCR and retained productive beta chains. All rows with the same CDR3 protein become a single entry with the most common DNA and genes. The authors' filters were not applied to this entry. The sample table shows 750,000 to 950,000 distinct CDR3 sequences, and about half are seen once. The ten largest clones add up to 4.9% of the sample.

The sequence links TRBV29-1 to TRBJ1-2; TRBD1 is a weak D gene call, 5 bases matching. The receptor comes from a girl between 5 and 17 years old with multiple sclerosis. The sample was blood. The CDR3 protein is CSVPNWGSQLGGYTF. At the DNA level, the sequence is TGCAGCGTCCCTAACTGGGGCTCCCAACTAGGGGGCTACACCTTC.